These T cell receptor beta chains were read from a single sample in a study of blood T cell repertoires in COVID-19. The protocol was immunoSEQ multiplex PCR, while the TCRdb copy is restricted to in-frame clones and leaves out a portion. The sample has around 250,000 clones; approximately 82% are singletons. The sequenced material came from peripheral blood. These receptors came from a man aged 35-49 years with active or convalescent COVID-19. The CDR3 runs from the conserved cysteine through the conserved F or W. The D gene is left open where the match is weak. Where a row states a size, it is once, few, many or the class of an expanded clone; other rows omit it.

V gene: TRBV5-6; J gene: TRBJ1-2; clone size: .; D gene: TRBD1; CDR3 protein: CASSIGTGENGYTF; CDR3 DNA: TGTGCCAGCAGCATCGGGACAGGGGAGAATGGCTACACCTTC
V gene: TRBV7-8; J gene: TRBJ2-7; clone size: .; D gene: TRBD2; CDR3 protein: CASSLGSSGEQYF; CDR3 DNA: TGTGCCAGCAGCTTAGGCTCTAGCGGCGAGCAGTACTTC
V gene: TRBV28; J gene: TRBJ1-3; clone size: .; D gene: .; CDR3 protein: CASSFWQGSGNTIYF; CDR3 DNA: TGTGCCAGCAGTTTCTGGCAGGGCTCTGGAAACACCATATATTTT
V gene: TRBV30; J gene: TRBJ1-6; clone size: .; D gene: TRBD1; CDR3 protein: CAWSRGQGSSPLHF; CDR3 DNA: TGTGCCTGGAGTAGAGGACAGGGAAGCTCACCCCTCCACTTT
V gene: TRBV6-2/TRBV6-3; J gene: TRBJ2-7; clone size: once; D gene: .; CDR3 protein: CASSYVGPTYEQYF; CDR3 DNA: TGTGCCAGCAGTTACGTTGGCCCCACCTACGAGCAGTACTTC
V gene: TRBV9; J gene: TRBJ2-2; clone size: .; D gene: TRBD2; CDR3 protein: CASSGTSGGTGELFF; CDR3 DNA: TGTGCCAGCAGCGGGACTAGCGGGGGAACCGGGGAGCTGTTTTTT
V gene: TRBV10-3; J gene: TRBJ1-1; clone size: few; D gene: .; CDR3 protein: CAIGSDGTPGNTEAFF; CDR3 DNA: TGTGCCATCGGGAGTGACGGGACTCCAGGGAACACTGAAGCTTTCTTT
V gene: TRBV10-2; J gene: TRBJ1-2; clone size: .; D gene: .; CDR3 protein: CASSESIGGGRDFGYTF; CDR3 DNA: TGCGCCAGCAGTGAGTCGATCGGCGGGGGGCGTGATTTTGGCTACACCTTC
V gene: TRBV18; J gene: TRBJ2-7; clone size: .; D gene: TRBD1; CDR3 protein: CASSRGTGESYEQYF; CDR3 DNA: TGTGCCAGCTCACGTGGGACAGGGGAAAGCTACGAGCAGTACTTC
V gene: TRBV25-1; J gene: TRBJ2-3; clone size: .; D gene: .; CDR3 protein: CASSELSPSSTDTQYF; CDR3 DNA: TGTGCCAGCAGTGAATTGAGTCCGTCTAGCACAGATACGCAGTATTTT
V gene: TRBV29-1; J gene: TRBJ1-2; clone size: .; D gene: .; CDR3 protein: CSVFAGQRYTF; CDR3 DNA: TGCAGCGTTTTCGCAGGACAGCGCTACACCTTC
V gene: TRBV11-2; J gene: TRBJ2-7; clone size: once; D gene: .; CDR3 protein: CASSLIWSGGDPYEQYF; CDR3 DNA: TGTGCCAGCAGCTTAATATGGTCGGGCGGGGACCCCTACGAGCAGTACTTC
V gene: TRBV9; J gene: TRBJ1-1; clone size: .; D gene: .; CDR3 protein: CASSVDGFTEAFF; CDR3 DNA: TGTGCCAGCAGCGTAGACGGGTTCACTGAAGCTTTCTTT
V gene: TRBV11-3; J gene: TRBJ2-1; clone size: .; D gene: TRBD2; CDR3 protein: CASSLDLGGGAYEQFF; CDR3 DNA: TGTGCCAGCAGCTTAGATCTCGGCGGGGGGGCATATGAGCAGTTCTTC
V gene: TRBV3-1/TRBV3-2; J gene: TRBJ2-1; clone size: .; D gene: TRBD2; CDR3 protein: CASSQVGGTSGGNEQFF; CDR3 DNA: TGTGCCAGCAGCCAAGTCGGAGGGACTAGCGGGGGAAATGAGCAGTTCTTC
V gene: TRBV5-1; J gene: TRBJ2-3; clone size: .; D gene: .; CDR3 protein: CASDIGGSTDTQYF; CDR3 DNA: TGCGCCAGCGATATTGGCGGGAGCACAGATACGCAGTATTTT
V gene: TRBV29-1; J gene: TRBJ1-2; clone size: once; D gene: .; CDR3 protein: CSVGGPSPGGYTF; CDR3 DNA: TGCAGCGTGGGAGGGCCCTCACCCGGTGGCTACACCTTC
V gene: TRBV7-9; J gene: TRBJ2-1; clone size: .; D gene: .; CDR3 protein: CASSLGTVYNEQFF; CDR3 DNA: TGTGCCAGCAGCTTAGGGACTGTCTACAATGAGCAGTTCTTC
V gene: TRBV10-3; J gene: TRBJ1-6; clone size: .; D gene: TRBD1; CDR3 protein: CAIGQGMDSPLHF; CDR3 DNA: TGTGCCATCGGACAGGGAATGGATTCACCCCTCCACTTT
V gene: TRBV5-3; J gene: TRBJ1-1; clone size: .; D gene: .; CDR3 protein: CARSLAGVTLGTEAFF; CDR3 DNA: TGTGCCAGAAGCTTGGCCGGGGTAACCCTGGGGACTGAAGCTTTCTTT
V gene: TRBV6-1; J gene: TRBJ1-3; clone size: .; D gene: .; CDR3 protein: CASSEWDTRRRNTIYF; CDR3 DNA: TGTGCCAGCAGTGAATGGGACACGAGGAGAAGAAACACCATATATTTT
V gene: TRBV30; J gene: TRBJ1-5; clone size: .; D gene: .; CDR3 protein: CAWSVQWDQPQHF; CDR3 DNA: TGTGCCTGGAGTGTACAGTGGGATCAGCCCCAGCATTTT
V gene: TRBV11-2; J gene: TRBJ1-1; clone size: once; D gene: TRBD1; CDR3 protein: CASSRWVTGANTEAFF; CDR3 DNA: TGTGCCAGCAGCCGATGGGTGACAGGGGCCAACACTGAAGCTTTCTTT
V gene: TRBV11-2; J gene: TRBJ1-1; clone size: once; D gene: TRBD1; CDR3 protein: CASSLGQGVEAFF; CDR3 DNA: TGTGCCAGCAGCCTGGGACAGGGGGTGGAAGCTTTCTTT
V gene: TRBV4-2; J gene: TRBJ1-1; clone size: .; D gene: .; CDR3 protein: CASAGSLNTEAFF; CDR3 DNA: TGTGCCAGCGCGGGATCATTGAACACTGAAGCTTTCTTT
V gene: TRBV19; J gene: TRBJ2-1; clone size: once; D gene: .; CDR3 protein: CASSSAGKLNEQFF; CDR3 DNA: TGTGCCAGTAGTAGTGCGGGTAAACTCAATGAGCAGTTCTTC
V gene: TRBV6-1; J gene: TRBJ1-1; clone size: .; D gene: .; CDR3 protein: CASSEANKNTEAFF; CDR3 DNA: TGTGCCAGCAGTGAAGCCAACAAAAACACTGAAGCTTTCTTT
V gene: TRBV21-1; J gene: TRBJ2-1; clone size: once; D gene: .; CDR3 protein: CASSKLSLAGAYNEQFF; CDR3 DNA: TGTGCCAGCAGCAAACTATCCCTAGCGGGAGCTTACAATGAGCAGTTCTTC
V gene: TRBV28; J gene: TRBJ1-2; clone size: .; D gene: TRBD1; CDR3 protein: CASSLFAGTGDGYTF; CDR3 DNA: TGTGCCAGCAGTTTATTTGCCGGGACAGGGGATGGCTACACCTTC
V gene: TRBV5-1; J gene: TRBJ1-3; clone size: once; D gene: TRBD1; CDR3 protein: CASSSSGTGSNLYSGNTIYF; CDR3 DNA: TGCGCCAGCAGCAGCTCGGGGACAGGGTCAAACCTTTACTCTGGAAACACCATATATTTT
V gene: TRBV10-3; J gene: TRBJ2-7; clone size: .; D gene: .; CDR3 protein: CASTSQTFYEQYF; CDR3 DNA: TGTGCCAGCACCAGTCAAACCTTCTACGAGCAGTACTTC
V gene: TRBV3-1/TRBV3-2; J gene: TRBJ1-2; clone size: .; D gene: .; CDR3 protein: CASSQGQPNYGYTF; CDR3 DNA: TGTGCCAGCAGCCAAGGACAACCTAACTATGGCTACACCTTC
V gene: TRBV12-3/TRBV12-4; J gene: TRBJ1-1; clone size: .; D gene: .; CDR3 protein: CASTVGQSEAFF; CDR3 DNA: TGTGCCAGCACCGTCGGACAGAGTGAAGCTTTCTTT
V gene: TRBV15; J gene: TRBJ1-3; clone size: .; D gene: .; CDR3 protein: CATSRDQAGNTIYF; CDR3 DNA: TGTGCCACCAGCAGAGATCAGGCTGGAAACACCATATATTTT
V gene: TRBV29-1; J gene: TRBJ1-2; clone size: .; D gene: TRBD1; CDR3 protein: CSGRQGAYGYTF; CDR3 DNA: TGCAGCGGGCGACAGGGGGCATATGGCTACACCTTC
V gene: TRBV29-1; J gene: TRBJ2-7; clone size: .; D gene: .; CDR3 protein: CSVVLGEQYF; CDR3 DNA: TGCAGCGTTGTTCTCGGCGAGCAGTACTTC
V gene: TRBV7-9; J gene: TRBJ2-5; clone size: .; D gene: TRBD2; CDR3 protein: CASSFGGASGGAMGETQYF; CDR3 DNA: TGTGCCAGCAGCTTCGGAGGGGCTAGCGGGGGGGCGATGGGAGAGACCCAGTACTTC
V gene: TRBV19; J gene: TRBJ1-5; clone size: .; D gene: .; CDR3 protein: CASSVRGQNNQPQHF; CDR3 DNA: TGTGCCAGTAGCGTCCGTGGGCAGAACAATCAGCCCCAGCATTTT
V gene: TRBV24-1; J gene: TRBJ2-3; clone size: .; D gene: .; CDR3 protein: CATSAGGRSDTQYF; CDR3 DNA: TGTGCCACCAGTGCCGGGGGGCGATCAGATACGCAGTATTTT
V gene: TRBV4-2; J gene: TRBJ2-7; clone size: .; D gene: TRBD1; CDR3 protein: CASSQRQGGHEQYF; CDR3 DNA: TGTGCCAGCAGCCAAAGACAGGGGGGCCACGAGCAGTACTTC
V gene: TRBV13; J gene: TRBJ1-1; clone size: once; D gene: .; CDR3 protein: CASSLGGGTEAFF; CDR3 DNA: TGTGCCAGCAGCTTAGGCGGGGGCACTGAAGCTTTCTTT
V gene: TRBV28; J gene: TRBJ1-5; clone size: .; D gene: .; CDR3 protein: CASSPPGNLYSNQPQHF; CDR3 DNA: TGTGCCAGCAGCCCCCCGGGGAACCTCTATAGCAATCAGCCCCAGCATTTT
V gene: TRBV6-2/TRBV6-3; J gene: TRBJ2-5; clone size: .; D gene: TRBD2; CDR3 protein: CASSYGGGRQETQYF; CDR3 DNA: TGTGCCAGCAGTTATGGGGGGGGACGCCAAGAGACCCAGTACTTC
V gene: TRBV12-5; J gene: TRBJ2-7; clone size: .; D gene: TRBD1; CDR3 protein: CASGLSTRTGGFYEQYF; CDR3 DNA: TGTGCTAGTGGTTTGTCCACCCGGACAGGGGGCTTCTACGAGCAGTACTTC
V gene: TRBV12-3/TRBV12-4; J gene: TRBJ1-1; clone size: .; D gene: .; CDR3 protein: CASSFIGSEAFF; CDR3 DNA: TGTGCCAGCAGTTTTATAGGGAGTGAAGCTTTCTTT